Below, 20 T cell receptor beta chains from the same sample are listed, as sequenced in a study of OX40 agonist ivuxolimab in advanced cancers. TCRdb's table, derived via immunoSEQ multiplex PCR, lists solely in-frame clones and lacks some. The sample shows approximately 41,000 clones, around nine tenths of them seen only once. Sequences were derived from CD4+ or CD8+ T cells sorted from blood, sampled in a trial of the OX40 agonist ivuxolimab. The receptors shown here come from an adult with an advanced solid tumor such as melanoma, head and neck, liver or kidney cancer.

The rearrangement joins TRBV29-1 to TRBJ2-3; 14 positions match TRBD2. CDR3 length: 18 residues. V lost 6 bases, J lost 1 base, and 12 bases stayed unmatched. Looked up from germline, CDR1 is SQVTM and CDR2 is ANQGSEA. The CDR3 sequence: CSVEGLAGVYGGTDTQYF. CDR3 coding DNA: TGCAGCGTCGAGGGACTAGCGGGAGTTTACGGGGGCACAGATACGCAGTATTTT.

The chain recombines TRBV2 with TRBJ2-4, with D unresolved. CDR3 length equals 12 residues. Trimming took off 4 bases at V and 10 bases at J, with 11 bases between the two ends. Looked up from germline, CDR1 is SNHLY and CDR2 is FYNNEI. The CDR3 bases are TGTGCCAGCAGTGCTACAAAATCGATTCAGTACTTC. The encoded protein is CASSATKSIQYF.

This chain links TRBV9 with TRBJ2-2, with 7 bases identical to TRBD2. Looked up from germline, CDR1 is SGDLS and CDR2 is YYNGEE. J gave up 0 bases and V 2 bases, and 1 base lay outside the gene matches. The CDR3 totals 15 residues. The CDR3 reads CASSVTSANTGELFF. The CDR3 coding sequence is TGTGCCAGCAGCGTTACTAGCGCGAACACCGGGGAGCTGTTTTTT.

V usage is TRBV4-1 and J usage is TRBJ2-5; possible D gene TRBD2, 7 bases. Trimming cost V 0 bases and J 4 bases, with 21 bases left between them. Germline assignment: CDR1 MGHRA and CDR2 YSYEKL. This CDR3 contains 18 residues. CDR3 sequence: CASSQDRGGAPDRETQYF. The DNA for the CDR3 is TGCGCCAGCAGCCAAGATAGGGGGGGGGCCCCAGATAGAGAGACCCAGTACTTC.

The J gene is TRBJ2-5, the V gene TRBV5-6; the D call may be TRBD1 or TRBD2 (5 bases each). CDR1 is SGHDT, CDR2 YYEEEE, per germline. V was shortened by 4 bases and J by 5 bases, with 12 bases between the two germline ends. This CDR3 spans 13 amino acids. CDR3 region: CASSPGPWETQYF. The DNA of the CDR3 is TGTGCCAGCAGCCCGGGACCCTGGGAGACCCAGTACTTC. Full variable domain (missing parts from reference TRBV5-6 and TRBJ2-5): DAGVTQSPTHLIKTRGQQVTLRCSPKSGHDTVSWYQQALGQGPQFIFQYYEEEERQRGNFPDRFSGHQFPNYSSELNVNALLLGDSALYLCASSPGPWETQYFGPGTRLLVL.

The CDR3 loop reads CAQLRRNTEAFF. Here the CDR3 DNA reads TGTGCCCAGCTCCGGCGGAACACTGAAGCTTTCTTT. The chain is built from TRBV6-5 and TRBJ1-1; D is undetermined. The CDR3 length is 12 residues. CDR1 MNHEY and CDR2 SVGAGI come from the germline V gene. With 11 bases removed from V and 1 base from J, the gap between germline ends came to 11 bases.

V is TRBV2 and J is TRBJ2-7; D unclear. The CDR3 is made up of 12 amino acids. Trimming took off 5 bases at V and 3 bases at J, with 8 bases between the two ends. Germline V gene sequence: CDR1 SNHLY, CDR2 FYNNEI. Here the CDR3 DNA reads TGTGCCAGCAGTCTTCACGTCTACGAGCAGTACTTC. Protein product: CASSLHVYEQYF. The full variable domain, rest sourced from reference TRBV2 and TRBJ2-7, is EPEVTQTPSHQVTQMGQEVILRCVPISNHLYFYWYRQILGQKVEFLVSFYNNEISEKSEIFDDQFSVERPDGSNFTLKIRSTKLEDSAMYFCASSLHVYEQYFGPGTRLTVT.

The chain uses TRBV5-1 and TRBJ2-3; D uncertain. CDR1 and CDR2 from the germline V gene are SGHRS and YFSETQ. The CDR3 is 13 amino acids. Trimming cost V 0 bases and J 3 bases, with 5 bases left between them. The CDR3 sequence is CASSLGQTDTQYF. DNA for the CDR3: TGCGCCAGCAGCTTGGGCCAGACAGATACGCAGTATTTT.

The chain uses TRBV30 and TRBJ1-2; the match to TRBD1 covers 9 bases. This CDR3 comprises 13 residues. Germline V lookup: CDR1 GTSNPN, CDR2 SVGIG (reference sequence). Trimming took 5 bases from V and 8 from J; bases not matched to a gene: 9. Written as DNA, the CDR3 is TGTGCCTGGTCCCTAACAGGGGGCAGCGGCTACACCTTC. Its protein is CAWSLTGGSGYTF.

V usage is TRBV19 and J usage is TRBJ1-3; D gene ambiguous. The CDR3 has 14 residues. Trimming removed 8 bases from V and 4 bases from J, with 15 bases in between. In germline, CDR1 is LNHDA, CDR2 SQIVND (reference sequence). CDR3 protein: CASLMSGGGNTIYF. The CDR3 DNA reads TGTGCCAGTTTGATGAGCGGCGGAGGAAACACCATATATTTT.

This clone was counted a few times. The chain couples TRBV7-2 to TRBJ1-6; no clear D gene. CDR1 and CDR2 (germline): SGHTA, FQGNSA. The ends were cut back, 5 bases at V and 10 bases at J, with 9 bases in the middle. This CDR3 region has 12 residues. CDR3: CASSPPQSPLHF. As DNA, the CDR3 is TGTGCCAGCAGCCCCCCACAATCACCCCTCCACTTT. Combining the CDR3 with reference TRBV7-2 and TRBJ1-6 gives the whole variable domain GAGVSQSPSNKVTEKGKDVELRCDPISGHTALYWYRQSLGQGLEFLIYFQGNSAPDKSGLPSDRFSAERTGGSVSTLTIQRTQQEDSAVYLCASSPPQSPLHFGNGTRLTVT.

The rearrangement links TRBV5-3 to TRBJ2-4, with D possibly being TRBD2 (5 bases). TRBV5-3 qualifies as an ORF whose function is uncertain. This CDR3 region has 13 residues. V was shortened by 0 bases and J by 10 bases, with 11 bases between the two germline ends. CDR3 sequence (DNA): TGTGCCAGAAGCTTGGCCAATAGCGAGATTCAGTACTTC. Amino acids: CARSLANSEIQYF.

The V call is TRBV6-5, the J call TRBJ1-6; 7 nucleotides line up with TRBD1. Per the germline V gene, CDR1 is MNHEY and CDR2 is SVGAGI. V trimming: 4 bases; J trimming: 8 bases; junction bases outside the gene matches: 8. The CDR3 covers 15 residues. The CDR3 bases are TGTGCCAGCAGTTTTCAGGGGGATTTTGATTCACCCCTCCACTTT. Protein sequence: CASSFQGDFDSPLHF.

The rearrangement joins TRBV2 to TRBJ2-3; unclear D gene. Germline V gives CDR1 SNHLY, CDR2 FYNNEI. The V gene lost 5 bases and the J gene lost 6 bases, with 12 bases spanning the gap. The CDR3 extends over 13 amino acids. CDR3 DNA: TGTGCCAGCAGTCGCCAGCTTCACGATACGCAGTATTTT. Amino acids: CASSRQLHDTQYF.

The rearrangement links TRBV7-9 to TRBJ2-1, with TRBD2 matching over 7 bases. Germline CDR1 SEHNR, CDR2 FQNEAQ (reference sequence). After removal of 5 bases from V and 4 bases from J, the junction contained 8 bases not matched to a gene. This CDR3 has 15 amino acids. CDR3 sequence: CASSPLRGRYNEQFF. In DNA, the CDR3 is TGTGCCAGCAGCCCCCTGCGGGGGAGGTACAATGAGCAGTTCTTC.

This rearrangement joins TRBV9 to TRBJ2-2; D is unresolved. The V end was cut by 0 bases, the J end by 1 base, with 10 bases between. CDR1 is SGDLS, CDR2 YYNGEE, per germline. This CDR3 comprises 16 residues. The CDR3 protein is CASSVELVGNTGELFF. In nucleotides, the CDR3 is TGTGCCAGCAGCGTAGAGTTGGTGGGGAACACCGGGGAGCTGTTTTTT.

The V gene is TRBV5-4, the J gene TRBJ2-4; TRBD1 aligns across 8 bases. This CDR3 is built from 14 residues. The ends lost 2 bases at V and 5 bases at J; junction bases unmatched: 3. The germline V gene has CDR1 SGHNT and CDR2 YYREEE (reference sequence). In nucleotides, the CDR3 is TGTGCCAGCAGCTTTAAACAGGGGGAAAACATTCAGTACTTC. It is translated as CASSFKQGENIQYF.

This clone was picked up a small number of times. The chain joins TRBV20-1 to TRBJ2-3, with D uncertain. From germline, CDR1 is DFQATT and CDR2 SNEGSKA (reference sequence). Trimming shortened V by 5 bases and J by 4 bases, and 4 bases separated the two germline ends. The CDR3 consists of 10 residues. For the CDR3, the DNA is TGCAGTGCTCCGGCAGATACGCAGTATTTT. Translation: CSAPADTQYF.

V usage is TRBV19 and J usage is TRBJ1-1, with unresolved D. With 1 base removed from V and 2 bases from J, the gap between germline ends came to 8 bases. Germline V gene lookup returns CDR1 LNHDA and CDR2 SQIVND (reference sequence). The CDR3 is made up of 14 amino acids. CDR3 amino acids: CASSIGPGNTEAFF. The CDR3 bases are TGTGCCAGTAGTATAGGGCCAGGAAACACTGAAGCTTTCTTT.

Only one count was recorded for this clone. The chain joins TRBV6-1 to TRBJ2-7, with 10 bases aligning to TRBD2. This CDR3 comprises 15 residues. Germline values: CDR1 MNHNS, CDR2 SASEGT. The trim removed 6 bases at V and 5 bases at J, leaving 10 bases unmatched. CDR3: CASSPAGGPFHEQYF. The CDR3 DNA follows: TGTGCCAGCAGCCCAGCGGGGGGGCCATTTCACGAGCAGTACTTC.